This is a list of T cell receptor beta chains from one sample in a study of beta chain features in type 1 diabetes. Produced via immunoSEQ multiplex PCR; TCRdb's table is partial and in-frame only. This sample has about 370,000 clones, with approximately 15% found just once. Sequenced sample: naive CD4+ T cells from blood. Source of these receptors: a woman under 30 in good health. Each CDR3 is given with its conserved first and last residue. The D gene is left open where the match is weak. Rows may omit the clone size; those that give it use once, few, many or a size class.

>few|TRBD1|TRBJ1-1|TRBV6-5
CASSSPTGRTEAFF
TGTGCCAGCAGTTCGCCGACAGGGAGGACTGAAGCTTTCTTT
>.|.|TRBJ1-5|TRBV6-6
CASSSGDQPQHF
TGTGCCAGCAGTTCAGGGGATCAGCCCCAGCATTTT
>.|TRBD1|TRBJ2-7|TRBV18
CASSRGGQGGGYEQYF
TGTGCCAGCTCCCGGGGCGGACAGGGAGGAGGCTACGAGCAGTACTTC
>few|TRBD2|TRBJ2-7|TRBV27
CASSPLAIYEQYF
TGTGCCAGCAGTCCACTAGCGATCTACGAGCAGTACTTC
>few|.|TRBJ1-2|TRBV4-3
CASSQDGRGFSGYTF
TGCGCCAGCAGCCAAGATGGCCGGGGGTTTTCTGGCTACACCTTC
>few|.|TRBJ2-7|TRBV9
CASSTGAVTEQYF
TGTGCCAGCAGTACGGGAGCCGTAACCGAGCAGTACTTC
>.|.|TRBJ2-7|TRBV5-1
CASSSEGGIYEQYF
TGCGCCAGCAGCTCCGAGGGCGGGATCTACGAGCAGTACTTC
>.|.|TRBJ2-2|TRBV5-4
CASSTREPGELFF
TGTGCCAGCAGCACCCGGGAGCCCGGGGAGCTGTTTTTT
>.|.|TRBJ2-1|TRBV25-1
CASNRLNNEQFF
TGTGCCAGCAACAGGCTTAACAATGAGCAGTTCTTC
>.|TRBD2|TRBJ2-1|TRBV5-4
CASSLLASGRANEQFF
TGTGCCAGCAGCCTACTTGCTAGCGGGAGGGCAAATGAGCAGTTCTTC
>few|.|TRBJ2-7|TRBV27
CASSRPRRGAYEQYF
TGTGCCAGCAGCCGCCCTCGGCGAGGTGCCTACGAGCAGTACTTC
>.|TRBD2|TRBJ2-7|TRBV10-3
CAISPGTSGRYEQYF
TGTGCCATCAGCCCCGGGACTAGCGGGAGGTACGAGCAGTACTTC
>few|TRBD2|TRBJ2-1|TRBV7-2
CASPTPGLAGGGNEQFF
TGTGCCAGCCCTACCCCGGGACTAGCGGGAGGGGGGAATGAGCAGTTCTTC